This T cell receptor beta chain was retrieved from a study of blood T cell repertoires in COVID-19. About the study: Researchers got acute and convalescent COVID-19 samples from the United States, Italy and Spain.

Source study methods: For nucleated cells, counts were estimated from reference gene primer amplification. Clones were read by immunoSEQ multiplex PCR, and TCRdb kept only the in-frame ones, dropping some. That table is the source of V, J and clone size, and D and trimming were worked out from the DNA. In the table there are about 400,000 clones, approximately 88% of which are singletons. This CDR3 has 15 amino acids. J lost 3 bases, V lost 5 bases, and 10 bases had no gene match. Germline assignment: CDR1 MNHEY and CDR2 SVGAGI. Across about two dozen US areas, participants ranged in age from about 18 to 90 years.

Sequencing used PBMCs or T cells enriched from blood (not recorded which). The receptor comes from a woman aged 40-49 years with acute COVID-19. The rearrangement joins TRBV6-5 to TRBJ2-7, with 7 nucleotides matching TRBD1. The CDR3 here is CASSPRDSWFYEQYF. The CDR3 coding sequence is TGTGCCAGCAGTCCTCGGGACAGCTGGTTCTACGAGCAGTACTTC.